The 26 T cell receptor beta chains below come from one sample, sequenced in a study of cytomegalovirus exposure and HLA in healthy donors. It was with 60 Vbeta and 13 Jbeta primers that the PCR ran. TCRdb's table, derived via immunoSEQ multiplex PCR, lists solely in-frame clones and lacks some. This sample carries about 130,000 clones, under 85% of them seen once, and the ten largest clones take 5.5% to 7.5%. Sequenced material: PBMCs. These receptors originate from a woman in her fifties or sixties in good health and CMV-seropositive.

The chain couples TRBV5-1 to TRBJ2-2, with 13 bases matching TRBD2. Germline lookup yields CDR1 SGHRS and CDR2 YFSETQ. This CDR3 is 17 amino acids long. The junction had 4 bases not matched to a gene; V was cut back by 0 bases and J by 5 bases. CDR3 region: CASSLGLAGGVTGELFF. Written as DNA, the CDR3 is TGCGCCAGCAGCTTGGGACTAGCGGGGGGCGTGACCGGGGAGCTGTTTTTT.

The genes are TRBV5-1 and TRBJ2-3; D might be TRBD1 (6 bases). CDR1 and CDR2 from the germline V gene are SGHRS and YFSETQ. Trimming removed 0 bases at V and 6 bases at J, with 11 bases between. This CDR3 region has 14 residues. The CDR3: CASSLGQDGDTQYF. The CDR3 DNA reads TGCGCCAGCAGCTTGGGACAGGACGGCGATACGCAGTATTTT.

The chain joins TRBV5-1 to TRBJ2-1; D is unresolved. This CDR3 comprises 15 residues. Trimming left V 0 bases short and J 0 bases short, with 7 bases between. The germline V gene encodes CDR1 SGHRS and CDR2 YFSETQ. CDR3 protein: CASSLAFSSYNEQFF. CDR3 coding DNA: TGCGCCAGCAGCTTGGCTTTCAGCTCCTACAATGAGCAGTTCTTC.

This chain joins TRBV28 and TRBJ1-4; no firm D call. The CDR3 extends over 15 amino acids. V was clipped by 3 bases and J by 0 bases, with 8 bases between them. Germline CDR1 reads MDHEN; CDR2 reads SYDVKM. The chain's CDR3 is CASSLASATNEKLFF. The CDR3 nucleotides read TGTGCCAGCAGTTTGGCCAGTGCAACTAATGAAAAACTGTTTTTT.

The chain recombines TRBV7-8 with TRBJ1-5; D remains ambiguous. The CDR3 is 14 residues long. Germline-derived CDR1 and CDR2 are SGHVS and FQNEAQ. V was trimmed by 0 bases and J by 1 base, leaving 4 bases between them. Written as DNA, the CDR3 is TGTGCCAGCAGCTTAGCGCGAAGCAATCAGCCCCAGCATTTT. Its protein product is CASSLARSNQPQHF.

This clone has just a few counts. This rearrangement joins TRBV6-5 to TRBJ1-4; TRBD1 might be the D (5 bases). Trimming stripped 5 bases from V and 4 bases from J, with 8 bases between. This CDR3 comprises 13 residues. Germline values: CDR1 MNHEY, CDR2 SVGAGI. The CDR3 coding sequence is TGTGCCAGCAGTGGCCAGGGTAATGAAAAACTGTTTTTT. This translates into CASSGQGNEKLFF.

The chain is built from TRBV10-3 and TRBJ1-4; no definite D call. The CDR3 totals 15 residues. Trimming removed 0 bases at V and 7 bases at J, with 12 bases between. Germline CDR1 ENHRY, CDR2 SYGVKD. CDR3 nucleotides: TGTGCCATCAGTGAGTCTGGGTCTCGGGGTGAAAAACTGTTTTTT. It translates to CAISESGSRGEKLFF.

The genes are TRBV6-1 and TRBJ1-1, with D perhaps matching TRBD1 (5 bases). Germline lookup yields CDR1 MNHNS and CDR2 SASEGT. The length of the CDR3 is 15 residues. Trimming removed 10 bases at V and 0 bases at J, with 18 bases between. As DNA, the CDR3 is TGTGCCACCTCGGAGGGGCAAGCTCTGAACACTGAAGCTTTCTTT. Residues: CATSEGQALNTEAFF.

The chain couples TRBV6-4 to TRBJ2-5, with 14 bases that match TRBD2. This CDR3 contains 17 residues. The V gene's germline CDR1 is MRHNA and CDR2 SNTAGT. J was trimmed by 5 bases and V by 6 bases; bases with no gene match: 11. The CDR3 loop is CASRKTSGGARRETQYF. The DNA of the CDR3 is TGTGCCAGCAGGAAGACTAGCGGGGGGGCCCGCAGGGAGACCCAGTACTTC.

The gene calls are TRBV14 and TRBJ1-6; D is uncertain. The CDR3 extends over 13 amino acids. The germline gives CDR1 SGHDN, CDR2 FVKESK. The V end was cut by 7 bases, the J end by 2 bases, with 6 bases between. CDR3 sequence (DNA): TGTGCCAGCACCCTAGCCTATAATTCACCCCTCCACTTT. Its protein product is CASTLAYNSPLHF. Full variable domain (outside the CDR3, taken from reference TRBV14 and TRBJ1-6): EAGVTQFPSHSVIEKGQTVTLRCDPISGHDNLYWYRRVMGKEIKFLLHFVKESKQDESGMPNNRFLAERTGGTYSTLKVQPAELEDSGVYFCASTLAYNSPLHFGNGTRLTVT.

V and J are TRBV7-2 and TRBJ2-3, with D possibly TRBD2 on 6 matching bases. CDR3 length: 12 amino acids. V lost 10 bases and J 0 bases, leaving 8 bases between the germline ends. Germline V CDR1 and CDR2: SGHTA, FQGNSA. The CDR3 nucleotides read TGTGCCACCGGGACTAGCACAGATACGCAGTATTTT. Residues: CATGTSTDTQYF.

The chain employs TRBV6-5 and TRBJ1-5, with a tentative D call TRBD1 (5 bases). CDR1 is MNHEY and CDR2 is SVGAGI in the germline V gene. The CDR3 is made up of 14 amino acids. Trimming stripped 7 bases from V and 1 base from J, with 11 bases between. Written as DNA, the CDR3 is TGTGCCAGCACTTTCAGACAGAGCAATCAGCCCCAGCATTTT. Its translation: CASTFRQSNQPQHF.

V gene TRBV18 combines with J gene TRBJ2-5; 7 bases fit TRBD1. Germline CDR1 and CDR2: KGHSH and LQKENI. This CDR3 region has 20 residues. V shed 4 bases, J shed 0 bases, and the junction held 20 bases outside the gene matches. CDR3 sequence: CASSRSRPGTATIYQETQYF. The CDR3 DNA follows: TGTGCCAGCTCACGTTCCCGACCTGGGACAGCCACAATTTACCAAGAGACCCAGTACTTC.

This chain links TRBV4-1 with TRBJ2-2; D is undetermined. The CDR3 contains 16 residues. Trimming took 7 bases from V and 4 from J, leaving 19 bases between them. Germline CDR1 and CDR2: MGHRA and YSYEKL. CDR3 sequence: CASTRNPPPGTGELFF. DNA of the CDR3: TGCGCCAGCACCAGGAACCCGCCACCAGGCACCGGGGAGCTGTTTTTT.

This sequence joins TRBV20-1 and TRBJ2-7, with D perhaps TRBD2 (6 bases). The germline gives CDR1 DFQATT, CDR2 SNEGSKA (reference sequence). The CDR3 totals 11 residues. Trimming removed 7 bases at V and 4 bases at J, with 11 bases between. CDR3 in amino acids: CSVPGRYEQYF. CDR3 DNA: TGCAGTGTACCGGGGAGGTACGAGCAGTACTTC.

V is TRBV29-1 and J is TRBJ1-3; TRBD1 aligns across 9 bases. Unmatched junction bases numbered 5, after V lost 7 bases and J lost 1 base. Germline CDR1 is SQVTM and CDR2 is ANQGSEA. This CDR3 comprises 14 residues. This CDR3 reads CSAVTGGSGNTIYF. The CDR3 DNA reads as TGCAGCGCGGTGACAGGGGGATCTGGAAACACCATATATTTT. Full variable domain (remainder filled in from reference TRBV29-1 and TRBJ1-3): SAVISQKPSRDICQRGTSLTIQCQVDSQVTMMFWYRQQPGQSLTLIATANQGSEATYESGFVIDKFPISRPNLTFSTLTVSNMSPEDSSIYLCSAVTGGSGNTIYFGEGSWLTVV.

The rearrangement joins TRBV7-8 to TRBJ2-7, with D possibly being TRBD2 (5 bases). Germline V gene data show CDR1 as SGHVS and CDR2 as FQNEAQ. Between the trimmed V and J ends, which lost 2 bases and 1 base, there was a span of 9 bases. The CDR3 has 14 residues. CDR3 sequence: CASSLRGISYEQYF. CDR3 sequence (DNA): TGTGCCAGCAGCTTACGGGGAATTTCCTACGAGCAGTACTTC.

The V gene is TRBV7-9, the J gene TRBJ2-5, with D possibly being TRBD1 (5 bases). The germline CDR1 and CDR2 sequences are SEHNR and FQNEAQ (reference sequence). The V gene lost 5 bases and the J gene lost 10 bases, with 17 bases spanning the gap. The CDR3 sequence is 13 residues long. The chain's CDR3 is CASSMGSVQGQYF. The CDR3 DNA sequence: TGTGCCAGCAGCATGGGATCGGTGCAGGGCCAGTACTTC.

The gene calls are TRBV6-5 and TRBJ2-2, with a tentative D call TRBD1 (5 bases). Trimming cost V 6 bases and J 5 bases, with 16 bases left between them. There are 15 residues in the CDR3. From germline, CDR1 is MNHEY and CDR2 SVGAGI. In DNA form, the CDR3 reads TGTGCCAGCAGGAACGTAGGGGCCGTGACCGGGGAGCTGTTTTTT. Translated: CASRNVGAVTGELFF.

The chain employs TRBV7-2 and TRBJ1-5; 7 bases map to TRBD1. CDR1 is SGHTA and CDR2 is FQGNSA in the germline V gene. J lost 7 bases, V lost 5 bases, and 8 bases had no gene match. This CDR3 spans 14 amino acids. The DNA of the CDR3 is TGTGCCAGCAGCCGAACAGGGGCGGAGCAGCCCCAGCATTTT. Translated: CASSRTGAEQPQHF.

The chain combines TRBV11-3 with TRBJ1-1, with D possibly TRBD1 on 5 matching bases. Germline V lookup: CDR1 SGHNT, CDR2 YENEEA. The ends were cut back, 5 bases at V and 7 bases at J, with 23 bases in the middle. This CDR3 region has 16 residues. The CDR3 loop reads CASSLTTPGQNNEAFF. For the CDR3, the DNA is TGTGCCAGCAGCCTGACAACTCCAGGGCAAAATAATGAAGCTTTCTTT. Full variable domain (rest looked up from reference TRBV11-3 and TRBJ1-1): EAGVVQSPRYKIIEKKQPVAFWCNPISGHNTLYWYLQNLGQGPELLIRYENEEAVDDSQLPKDRFSAERLKGVDSTLKIQPAELGDSAVYLCASSLTTPGQNNEAFFGQGTRLTVV.

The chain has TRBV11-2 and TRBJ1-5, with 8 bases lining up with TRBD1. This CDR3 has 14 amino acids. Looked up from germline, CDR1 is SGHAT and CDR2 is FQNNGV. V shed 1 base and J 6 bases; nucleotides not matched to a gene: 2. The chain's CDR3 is CASSLAGGRQPQHF. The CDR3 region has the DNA TGTGCCAGCAGCTTAGCAGGGGGCCGTCAGCCCCAGCATTTT.

The CDR3 sequence is CASSLYNEQFF. In DNA form, the CDR3 reads TGCGCCAGCAGCCTATACAATGAGCAGTTCTTC. This sequence joins TRBV4-1 and TRBJ2-1; D gene ambiguous. V lost 4 bases and J lost 4, with 2 bases in between. Germline V gene sequence: CDR1 MGHRA, CDR2 YSYEKL. The CDR3 covers 11 residues.

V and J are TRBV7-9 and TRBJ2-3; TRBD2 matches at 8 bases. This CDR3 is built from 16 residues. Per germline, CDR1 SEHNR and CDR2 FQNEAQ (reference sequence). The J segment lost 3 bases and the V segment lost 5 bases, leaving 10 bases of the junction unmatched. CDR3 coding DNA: TGTGCCAGCAGCCCGGGGGGGGGTCTGAGGACAGATACGCAGTATTTT. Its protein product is CASSPGGGLRTDTQYF.

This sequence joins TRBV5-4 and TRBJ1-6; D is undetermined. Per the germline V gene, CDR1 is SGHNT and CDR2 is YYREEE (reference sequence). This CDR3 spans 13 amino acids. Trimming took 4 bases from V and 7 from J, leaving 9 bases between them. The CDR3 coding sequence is TGTGCCAGCAGCCCCACAAGAAATTCACCCCTCCACTTT. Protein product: CASSPTRNSPLHF.

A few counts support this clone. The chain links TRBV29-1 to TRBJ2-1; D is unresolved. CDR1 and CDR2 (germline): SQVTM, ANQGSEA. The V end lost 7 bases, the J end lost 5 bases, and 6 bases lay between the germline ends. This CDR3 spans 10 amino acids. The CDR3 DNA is TGCAGCGCAAACAACAATGAGCAGTTCTTC. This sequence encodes CSANNNEQFF.